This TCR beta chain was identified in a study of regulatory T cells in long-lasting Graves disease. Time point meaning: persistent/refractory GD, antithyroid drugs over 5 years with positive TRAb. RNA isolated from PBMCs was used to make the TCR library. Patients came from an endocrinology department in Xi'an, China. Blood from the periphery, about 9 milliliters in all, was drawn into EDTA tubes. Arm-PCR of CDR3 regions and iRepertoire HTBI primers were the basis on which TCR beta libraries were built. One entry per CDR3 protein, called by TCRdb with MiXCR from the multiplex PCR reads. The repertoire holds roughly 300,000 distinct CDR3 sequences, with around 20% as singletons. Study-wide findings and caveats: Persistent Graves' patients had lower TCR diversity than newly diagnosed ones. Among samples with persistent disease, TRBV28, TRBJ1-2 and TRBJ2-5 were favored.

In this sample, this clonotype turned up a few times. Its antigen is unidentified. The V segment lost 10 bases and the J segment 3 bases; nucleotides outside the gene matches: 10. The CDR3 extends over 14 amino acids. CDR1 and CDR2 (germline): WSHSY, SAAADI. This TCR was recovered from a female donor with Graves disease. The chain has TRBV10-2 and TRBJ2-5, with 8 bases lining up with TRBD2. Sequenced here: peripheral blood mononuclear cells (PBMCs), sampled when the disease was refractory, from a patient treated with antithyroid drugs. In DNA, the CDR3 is TGCGCCACCAGAACGGAGCGGGGGAAAGAGACCCAGTACTTC. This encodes CATRTERGKETQYF.